This record looks at one T cell receptor beta chain sequence and its context. Antigen specificity is unknown. Repertoires were generated with immunoSEQ multiplex PCR, while TCRdb's copy carries only in-frame clones and drops some. This table has about 190,000 clones, about 94% appearing once. This sample was included in a study of T cell responses to AZD1222 COVID-19 vaccine. Study-wide points: Clonal diversity may have been underestimated, and the donors were mostly white British, with more females than males. Unmutated variant regions reportedly attract nearly half of all spike-specific TCRs.

The TCR was taken from an adult in good health. Sequences were derived from peripheral blood, sampled on day 0 of AZD1222 vaccination.

CDR3 nucleotide sequence: TGTGCCACCAGCAGAGATATCGGAGATGAGCAGTTCTTC. It specifies CATSRDIGDEQFF. The chain links TRBV15 to TRBJ2-1; D gene ambiguous. The CDR3 is made up of 13 amino acids. V was trimmed by 0 bases and J by 8 bases, leaving 8 bases between them. CDR1 and CDR2 (germline): LNHNV, YYDKDF (reference sequence).